These 23 T cell receptor beta chains were all obtained from the same sample, sequenced in a study of glioma-infiltrating T cells after dendritic cell vaccination (dated by TCRdb to the mid-2010s). Library generation was performed with the immunoSEQ multiplex PCR assay. TCRdb holds this immuneACCESS table with in-frame rearrangements only. Some clones are missing; in checked studies, unresolved V genes explain under half, and the rest has no known cause. Across this sample there are under 100,000 clones, with around 90% seen only once. Jointly, the top ten make up about 3% of the sample. The input for sequencing was blood, taken before dendritic cell vaccination. These receptors all come from a human donor with glioblastoma.

A note on this clone: Other DNA sequences in this sample translate to the same CDR3. The chain has TRBV19 and TRBJ2-7, with 9 bases fitting TRBD1. Losses at the gene ends were 5 bases for V and 2 bases for J; bases not matched to a gene: 4. Germline V gives CDR1 LNHDA, CDR2 SQIVND (reference sequence). There are 14 residues in the CDR3. The CDR3 reads CASSVGQGPYEQYF. The CDR3, as DNA: TGTGCCAGTAGTGTCGGACAGGGGCCCTACGAGCAGTACTTC.

V gene TRBV4-1 combines with J gene TRBJ1-6; TRBD1 matches at 9 bases. Trimming took 4 bases from V and 6 from J; bases not matched to a gene: 7. Per the germline V gene, CDR1 is MGHRA and CDR2 is YSYEKL. The CDR3 is 16 amino acids. CDR3 residues: CASSPGQGNGNSPLHF. CDR3 nucleotides: TGCGCCAGCAGCCCGGGACAGGGAAACGGTAATTCACCCCTCCACTTT.

V is TRBV6-1 and J is TRBJ2-2, with 10 bases fitting TRBD1. The V segment lost 8 bases and the J segment 5 bases; nucleotides outside the gene matches: 8. The CDR3 is 15 residues long. Germline CDR1 is MNHNS and CDR2 is SASEGT. The DNA for the CDR3 is TGTGCCAGCCACCGGGACAGGGGTGGGACCGGGGAGCTGTTTTTT. Protein product: CASHRDRGGTGELFF.

The genes are TRBV30 and TRBJ2-1, with D possibly being TRBD2 (5 bases). Germline V gene lookup returns CDR1 GTSNPN and CDR2 SVGIG (reference sequence). V lost 2 bases, J lost 10 bases, and 15 bases lay in between. The CDR3 sequence is 13 residues long. CDR3 sequence: CAWSSGVGSEQFF. The CDR3 DNA reads as TGTGCCTGGAGTTCCGGGGTGGGATCCGAGCAGTTCTTC.

The V gene is TRBV30, the J gene TRBJ2-3; possibly TRBD2 for D (6 bases). V was pared by 5 bases and J by 5 bases, with 14 bases between. Germline CDR1 is GTSNPN and CDR2 is SVGIG (reference sequence). This CDR3 spans 13 amino acids. The CDR3 protein is CAWAKRRVDTQYF. The CDR3, as DNA: TGTGCCTGGGCTAAGAGGAGGGTAGATACGCAGTATTTT.

This clone was seen just once. J is TRBJ2-7 and V is TRBV13; D is possibly TRBD1 (5 bases). CDR3 length: 16 residues. Trimming stripped 0 bases from V and 2 bases from J, with 14 bases between. The germline V gene encodes CDR1 PRHDT and CDR2 FYEKMQ (reference sequence). CDR3 nucleotides: TGTGCCAGCAGCTTAGGCCAGGGCAGCGCAGCCTACGAGCAGTACTTC. Translating gives CASSLGQGSAAYEQYF.

The gene calls are TRBV6-1 and TRBJ2-3, with 7 bases aligning to TRBD1. Per germline, CDR1 MNHNS and CDR2 SASEGT. This CDR3 spans 15 amino acids. The ends lost 1 base at V and 4 bases at J; junction bases unmatched: 5. The CDR3 nucleotides read TGTGCCAGCAGTGAAGGAGGGGGCGCGTCAGATACGCAGTATTTT. The encoded protein is CASSEGGGASDTQYF.

This chain connects TRBV18 to TRBJ1-2; the D gene is possibly TRBD1 (5 bases). Trimming cost V 4 bases and J 7 bases, with 13 bases left between them. In germline, CDR1 is KGHSH, CDR2 LQKENI. This CDR3 region has 13 residues. Here the CDR3 DNA reads TGTGCCAGCTCACTGAAGGAAGGGGTTGGCTACACCTTC. Translation gives CASSLKEGVGYTF.

The chain has TRBV19 and TRBJ1-2; D uncertain. CDR3 size: 13 residues. Germline loops: CDR1 LNHDA, CDR2 SQIVND (reference sequence). V lost 5 bases, J lost 4 bases, and 11 bases lay in between. This CDR3 reads CASSPRLSYGYTF. The CDR3 DNA sequence: TGTGCCAGTAGTCCCCGGTTGAGCTATGGCTACACCTTC. The complete variable domain, with remaining parts taken from reference TRBV19 and TRBJ1-2, reads DGGITQSPKYLFRKEGQNVTLSCEQNLNHDAMYWYRQDPGQGLRLIYYSQIVNDFQKGDIAEGYSVSREKKESFPLTVTSAQKNPTAFYLCASSPRLSYGYTFGSGTRLTVV.

The rearrangement joins TRBV7-8 to TRBJ2-7, with D perhaps matching TRBD2 (6 bases). Germline V gene sequence: CDR1 SGHVS, CDR2 FQNEAQ. The CDR3 contains 13 residues. V gave up 2 bases and J gave up 6 bases, with 11 bases separating them. The CDR3 sequence: CASSLTGGPEQYF. The CDR3 DNA is TGTGCCAGCAGCTTAACAGGAGGGCCCGAGCAGTACTTC.

The chain combines TRBV9 with TRBJ1-2; tentative D call: TRBD1 (5 bases). Germline V lookup: CDR1 SGDLS, CDR2 YYNGEE. V gave up 2 bases and J gave up 4 bases, with 12 bases separating them. This CDR3 comprises 14 residues. CDR3 protein: CASSVETAPYGYTF. CDR3 in DNA: TGTGCCAGCAGCGTTGAGACAGCACCCTATGGCTACACCTTC.

V usage is TRBV25-1 and J usage is TRBJ1-2; D possibly corresponds to TRBD1 (6 bases). Germline CDR1 reads MGHDK; CDR2 reads SYGVNS. The CDR3 has 15 amino acids. The V end was cut by 4 bases, the J end by 5 bases, with 17 bases between. This chain's CDR3 is CASSAPRAGDYGYTF. DNA of the CDR3: TGTGCCAGCAGTGCCCCGAGGGCAGGGGATTATGGCTACACCTTC.

The chain joins TRBV6-5 to TRBJ1-2; no definite D call. This CDR3 is 12 amino acids long. Trimming took 6 bases from V and 2 from J, leaving 7 bases between them. Per germline, CDR1 MNHEY and CDR2 SVGAGI. The CDR3 nucleotides read TGTGCCAGCAGGCTAAACAACTATGGCTACACCTTC. Encoded protein: CASRLNNYGYTF.

The gene calls are TRBV1 and TRBJ2-7; the table assigns TRBD1, which was not confirmed against the DNA. TRBV1 is tagged as a pseudogene. The CDR3 contains 19 residues. The CDR3 nucleotides read TGCACCAGCAGCCAAGATTGGACGGCCCGGGACAGAAACCTAGGGGAGCAGTACTTC. It yields the protein CTSSQDWTARDRNLGEQYF.

This sequence joins TRBV5-1 and TRBJ2-1; D is perhaps TRBD2 (6 bases). Germline CDR1 and CDR2: SGHRS and YFSETQ. Trimming pared 0 bases from V and 7 bases from J, leaving 14 bases between. This CDR3 is built from 15 residues. This chain's CDR3 is CASSLVPGERNEQFF. CDR3 nucleotide sequence: TGCGCCAGCAGCTTGGTGCCGGGAGAAAGGAATGAGCAGTTCTTC.

The V and J genes are TRBV13 and TRBJ1-1; perhaps TRBD1 as D (5 bases). Germline loops: CDR1 PRHDT, CDR2 FYEKMQ (reference sequence). V was pared by 0 bases and J by 3 bases, with 8 bases between. This CDR3 region has 14 residues. CDR3 sequence (DNA): TGTGCCAGCAGCTTAGGCCCGGGGGACACTGAAGCTTTCTTT. It yields the protein CASSLGPGDTEAFF.

This clone has more than one count but fewer than ten. The chain links TRBV25-1 to TRBJ1-4; unclear D gene. Per the germline V gene, CDR1 is MGHDK and CDR2 is SYGVNS. V was shortened by 3 bases and J by 2 bases, with 16 bases between the two germline ends. The CDR3 has 17 residues. The CDR3 bases are TGTGCCAGCAGTGAGAGTGGGCAGCCCAGCACTAATGAAAAACTGTTTTTT. This encodes CASSESGQPSTNEKLFF.

The chain is built from TRBV6-5 and TRBJ1-2, with a tentative D call TRBD1 (6 bases). In germline, CDR1 is MNHEY, CDR2 SVGAGI. With 0 bases removed from V and 4 bases from J, the gap between germline ends came to 12 bases. The CDR3 runs 15 residues. CDR3 residues: CASSYSGQGGYGYTF. The CDR3 DNA reads TGTGCCAGCAGTTACTCGGGACAAGGCGGCTATGGCTACACCTTC.

This chain uses TRBV4-1 with TRBJ1-2, with a tentative D call TRBD1 (5 bases). The CDR3 contains 15 residues. V was clipped by 4 bases and J by 0 bases, with 12 bases between them. In germline, CDR1 is MGHRA, CDR2 YSYEKL. The chain's CDR3 is CASSRRQNPNYGYTF. CDR3 nucleotide sequence: TGCGCCAGCAGCCGCCGACAGAACCCTAACTATGGCTACACCTTC.

The V and J genes are TRBV19 and TRBJ1-1; TRBD1 aligns across 7 bases. Germline V gene sequence: CDR1 LNHDA, CDR2 SQIVND (reference sequence). The CDR3 has 14 residues. J was trimmed by 0 bases and V by 6 bases; bases with no gene match: 4. The CDR3 coding sequence is TGTGCCAGTAGCCGGGGACAGCTGAACACTGAAGCTTTCTTT. Residues: CASSRGQLNTEAFF.

In this sample, this clone turned up a few times. Other DNA sequences in this specimen translate into the identical CDR3. This chain uses TRBV2 with TRBJ1-1, with D tentatively TRBD1 (5 bases). This CDR3 is built from 13 residues. Looked up from germline, CDR1 is SNHLY and CDR2 is FYNNEI. Trimming pared 6 bases from V and 1 base from J, leaving 9 bases between. CDR3 nucleotides: TGTGCCAGCAGAGCCGACAGGAACACTGAAGCTTTCTTT. Its protein product is CASRADRNTEAFF.

The table lists this clone with a count of one. CDR3 sequence reads: CASSEALAGGGVLAKNIQYF. The CDR3 bases are TGTGCCAGCAGTGAAGCGTTAGCGGGAGGAGGGGTACTAGCCAAAAACATTCAGTACTTC. The chain uses TRBV6-1 and TRBJ2-4, with 10 bases fitting TRBD2. CDR1 is MNHNS and CDR2 is SASEGT in the germline V gene. Trimming removed 0 bases from V and 0 bases from J; junction bases left unmatched: 11. This CDR3 has 20 residues.

V and J are TRBV5-1 and TRBJ1-3, with D unresolved. The CDR3 has 14 amino acids. Trimming took off 0 bases at V and 0 bases at J, with 4 bases between the two ends. CDR1 and CDR2 from the germline V gene are SGHRS and YFSETQ. The CDR3 DNA sequence: TGCGCCAGCAGCTTGGCCCTCTCTGGAAACACCATATATTTT. This codes for CASSLALSGNTIYF.